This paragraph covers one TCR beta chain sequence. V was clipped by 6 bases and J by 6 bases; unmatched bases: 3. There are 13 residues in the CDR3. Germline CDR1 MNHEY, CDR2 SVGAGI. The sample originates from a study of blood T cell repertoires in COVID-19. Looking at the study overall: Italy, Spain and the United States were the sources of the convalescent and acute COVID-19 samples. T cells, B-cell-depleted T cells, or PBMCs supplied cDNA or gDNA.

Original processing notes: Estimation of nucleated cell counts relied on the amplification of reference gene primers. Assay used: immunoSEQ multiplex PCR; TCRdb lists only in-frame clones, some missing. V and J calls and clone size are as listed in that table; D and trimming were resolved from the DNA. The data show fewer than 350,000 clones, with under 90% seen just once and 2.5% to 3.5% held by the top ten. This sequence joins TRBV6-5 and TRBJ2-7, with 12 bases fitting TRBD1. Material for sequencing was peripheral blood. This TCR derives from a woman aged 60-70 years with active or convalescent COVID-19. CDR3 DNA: TGTGCCAGCAGAGGGACAGGGGGCGCCGAGCAGTACTTC. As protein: CASRGTGGAEQYF.